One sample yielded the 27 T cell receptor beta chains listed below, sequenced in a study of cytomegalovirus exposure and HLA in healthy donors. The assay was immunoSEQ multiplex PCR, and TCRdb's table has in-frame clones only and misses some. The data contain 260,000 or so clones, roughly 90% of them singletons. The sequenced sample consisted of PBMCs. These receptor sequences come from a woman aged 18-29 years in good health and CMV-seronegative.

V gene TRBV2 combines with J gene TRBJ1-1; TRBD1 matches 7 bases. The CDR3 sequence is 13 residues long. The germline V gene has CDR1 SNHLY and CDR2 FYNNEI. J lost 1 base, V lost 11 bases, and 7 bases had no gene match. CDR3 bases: TGTGCCTCGAAGGGGGCTCCGAACACTGAAGCTTTCTTT. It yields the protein CASKGAPNTEAFF.

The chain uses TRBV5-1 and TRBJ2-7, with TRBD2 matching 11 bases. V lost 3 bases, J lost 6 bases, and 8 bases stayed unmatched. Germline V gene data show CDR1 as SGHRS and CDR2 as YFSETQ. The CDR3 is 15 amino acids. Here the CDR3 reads CASSWGLAEPREQYF. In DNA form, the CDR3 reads TGCGCCAGCAGCTGGGGACTAGCGGAGCCCCGCGAGCAGTACTTC.

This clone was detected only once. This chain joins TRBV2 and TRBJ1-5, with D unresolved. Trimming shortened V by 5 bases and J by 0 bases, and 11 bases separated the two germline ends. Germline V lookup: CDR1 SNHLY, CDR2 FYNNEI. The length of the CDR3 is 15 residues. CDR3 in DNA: TGTGCCAGCAGTCTAATACGGGATAGCAATCAGCCCCAGCATTTT. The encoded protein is CASSLIRDSNQPQHF.

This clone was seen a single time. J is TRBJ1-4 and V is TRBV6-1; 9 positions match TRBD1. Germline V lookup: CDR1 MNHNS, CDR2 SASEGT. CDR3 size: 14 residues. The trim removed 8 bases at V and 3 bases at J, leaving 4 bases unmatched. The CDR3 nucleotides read TGTGCCAGCCGAGGACAGGGGTCTAATGAAAAACTGTTTTTT. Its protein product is CASRGQGSNEKLFF.

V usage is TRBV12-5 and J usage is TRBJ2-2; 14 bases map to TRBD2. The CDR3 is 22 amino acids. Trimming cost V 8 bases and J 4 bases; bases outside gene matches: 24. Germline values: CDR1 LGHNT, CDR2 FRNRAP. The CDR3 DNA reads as TGTGCTAGTAGAAGCGGGACAAAGACTAGCGGGAGGGCCGAATCTGCCACCGGGGAGCTGTTTTTT. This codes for CASRSGTKTSGRAESATGELFF. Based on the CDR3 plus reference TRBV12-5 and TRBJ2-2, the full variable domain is DARVTQTPRHKVTEMGQEVTMRCQPILGHNTVFWYRQTMMQGLELLAYFRNRAPLDDSGMPKDRFSAEMPDATLATLKIQPSEPRDSAVYFCASRSGTKTSGRAESATGELFFGEGSRLTVL.

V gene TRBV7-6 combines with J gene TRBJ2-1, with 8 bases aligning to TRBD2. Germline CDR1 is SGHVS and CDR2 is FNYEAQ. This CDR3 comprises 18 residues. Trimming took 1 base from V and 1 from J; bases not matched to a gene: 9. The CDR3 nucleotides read TGTGCCAGCAGCTTAGAGCAGCGGGAGAGGTTGTCCTACAATGAGCAGTTCTTC. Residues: CASSLEQRERLSYNEQFF.

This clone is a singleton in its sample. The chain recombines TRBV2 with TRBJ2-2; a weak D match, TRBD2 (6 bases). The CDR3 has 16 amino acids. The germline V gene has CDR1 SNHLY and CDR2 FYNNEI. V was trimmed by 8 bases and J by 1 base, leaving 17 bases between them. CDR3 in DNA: TGTGCCAGCGAGAAAGGACTACGGGTGAACACCGGGGAGCTGTTTTTT. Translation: CASEKGLRVNTGELFF.

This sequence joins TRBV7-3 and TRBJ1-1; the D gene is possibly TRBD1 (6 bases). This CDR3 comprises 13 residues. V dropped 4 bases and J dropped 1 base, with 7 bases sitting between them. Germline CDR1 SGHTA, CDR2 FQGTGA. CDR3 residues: CASSSDRNTEAFF. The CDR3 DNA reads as TGTGCCAGCAGCTCGGACAGGAACACTGAAGCTTTCTTT.

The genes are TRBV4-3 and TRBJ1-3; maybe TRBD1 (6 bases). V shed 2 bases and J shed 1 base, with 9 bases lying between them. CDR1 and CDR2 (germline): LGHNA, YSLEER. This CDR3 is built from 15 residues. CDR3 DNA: TGCGCCAGCAGCCAATTACAGGGATCTGGAAACACCATATATTTT. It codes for CASSQLQGSGNTIYF.

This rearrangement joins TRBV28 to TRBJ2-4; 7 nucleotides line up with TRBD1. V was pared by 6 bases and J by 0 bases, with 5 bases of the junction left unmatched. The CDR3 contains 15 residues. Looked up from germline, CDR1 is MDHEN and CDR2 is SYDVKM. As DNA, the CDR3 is TGTGCCAGCAGGCCTACAGGGGTAGCCAAAAACATTCAGTACTTC. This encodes CASRPTGVAKNIQYF.

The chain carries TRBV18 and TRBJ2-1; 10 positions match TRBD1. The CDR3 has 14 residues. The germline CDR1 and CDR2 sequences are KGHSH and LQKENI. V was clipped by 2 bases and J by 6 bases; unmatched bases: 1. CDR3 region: CASSPRDRGNEQFF. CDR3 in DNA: TGTGCCAGCTCACCAAGGGACAGGGGCAATGAGCAGTTCTTC.

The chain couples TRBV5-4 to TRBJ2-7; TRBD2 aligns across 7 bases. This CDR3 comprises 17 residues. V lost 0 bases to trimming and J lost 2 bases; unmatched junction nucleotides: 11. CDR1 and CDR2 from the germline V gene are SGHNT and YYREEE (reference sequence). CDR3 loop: CASSLDPVGAGTYEQYF. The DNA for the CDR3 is TGTGCCAGCAGCTTGGACCCAGTCGGAGCGGGAACCTACGAGCAGTACTTC.

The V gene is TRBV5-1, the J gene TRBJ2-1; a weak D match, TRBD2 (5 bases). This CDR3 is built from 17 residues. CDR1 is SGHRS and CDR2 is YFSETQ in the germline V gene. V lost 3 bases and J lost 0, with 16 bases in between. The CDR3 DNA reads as TGCGCCAGCAGCTCGGGTGACGGACTGAGCTCCTACAATGAGCAGTTCTTC. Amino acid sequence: CASSSGDGLSSYNEQFF.

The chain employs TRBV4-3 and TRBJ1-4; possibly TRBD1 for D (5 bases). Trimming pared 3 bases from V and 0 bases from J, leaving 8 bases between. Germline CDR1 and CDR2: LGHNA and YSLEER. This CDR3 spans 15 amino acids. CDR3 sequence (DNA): TGCGCCAGCAGCCACGACAGATCAACTAATGAAAAACTGTTTTTT. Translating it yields CASSHDRSTNEKLFF.

The CDR3 DNA reads TGTGCCAGCAGTGACGGGACTGGTTCCTACAATGAGCAGTTCTTC. Encoded protein: CASSDGTGSYNEQFF. The V gene is TRBV6-4, the J gene TRBJ2-1; D possibly corresponds to TRBD2 (6 bases). The germline V and J ends were trimmed by 2 bases and 1 base, with 9 bases remaining between them. CDR1 and CDR2 (germline): MRHNA, SNTAGT. This CDR3 comprises 15 residues.

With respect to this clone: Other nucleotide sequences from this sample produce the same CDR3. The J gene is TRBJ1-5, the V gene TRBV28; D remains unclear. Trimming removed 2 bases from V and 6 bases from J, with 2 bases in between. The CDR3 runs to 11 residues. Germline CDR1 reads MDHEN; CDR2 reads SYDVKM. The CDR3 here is CASSLRQPQHF. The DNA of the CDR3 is TGTGCCAGCAGTTTACGTCAGCCCCAGCATTTT.

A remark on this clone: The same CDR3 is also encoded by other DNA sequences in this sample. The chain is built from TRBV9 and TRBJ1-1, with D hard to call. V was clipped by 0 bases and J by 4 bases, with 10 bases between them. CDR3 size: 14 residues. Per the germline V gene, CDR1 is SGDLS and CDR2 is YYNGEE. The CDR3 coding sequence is TGTGCCAGCAGCGTAGTTGCGGGAGGCACTGAAGCTTTCTTT. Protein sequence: CASSVVAGGTEAFF.

The CDR3 is CASIATGGSYQPQHF. CDR3 nucleotides: TGTGCCAGTATTGCGACAGGGGGCAGCTATCAGCCCCAGCATTTT. This chain joins TRBV19 and TRBJ1-5; 10 bases are shared with TRBD1. This CDR3 contains 15 residues. CDR1 and CDR2 (germline): LNHDA, SQIVND (reference sequence). The junction had 8 bases not matched to a gene; V was cut back by 7 bases and J by 5 bases. The full variable domain, in which reference TRBV19 and TRBJ1-5 provide the parts outside the CDR3, is DGGITQSPKYLFRKEGQNVTLSCEQNLNHDAMYWYRQDPGQGLRLIYYSQIVNDFQKGDIAEGYSVSREKKESFPLTVTSAQKNPTAFYLCASIATGGSYQPQHFGDGTRLSIL.

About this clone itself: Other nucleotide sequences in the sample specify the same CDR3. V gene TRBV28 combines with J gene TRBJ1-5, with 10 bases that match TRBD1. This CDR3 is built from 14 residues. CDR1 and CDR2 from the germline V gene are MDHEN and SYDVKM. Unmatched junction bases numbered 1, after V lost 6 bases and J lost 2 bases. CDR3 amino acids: CASSGQGGNQPQHF. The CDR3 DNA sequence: TGTGCCAGCAGCGGACAGGGGGGCAATCAGCCCCAGCATTTT.

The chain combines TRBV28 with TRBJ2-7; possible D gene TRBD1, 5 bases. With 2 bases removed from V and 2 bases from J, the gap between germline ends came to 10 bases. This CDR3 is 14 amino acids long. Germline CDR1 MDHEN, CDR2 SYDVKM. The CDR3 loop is CASSLGFRAYEQYF. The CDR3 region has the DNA TGTGCCAGCAGTTTAGGGTTCAGGGCCTACGAGCAGTACTTC.

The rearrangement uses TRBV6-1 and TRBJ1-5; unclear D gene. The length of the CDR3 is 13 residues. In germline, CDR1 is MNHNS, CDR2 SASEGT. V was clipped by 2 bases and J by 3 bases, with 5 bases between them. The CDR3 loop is CASSEHNNQPQHF. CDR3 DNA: TGTGCCAGCAGTGAACACAACAATCAGCCCCAGCATTTT.

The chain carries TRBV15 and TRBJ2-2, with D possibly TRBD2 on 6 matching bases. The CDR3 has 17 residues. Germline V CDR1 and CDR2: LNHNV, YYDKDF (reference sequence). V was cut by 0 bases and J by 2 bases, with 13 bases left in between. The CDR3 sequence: CATSRDSGTANTGELFF. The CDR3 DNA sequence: TGTGCCACCAGCAGAGACTCCGGGACTGCTAACACCGGGGAGCTGTTTTTT.

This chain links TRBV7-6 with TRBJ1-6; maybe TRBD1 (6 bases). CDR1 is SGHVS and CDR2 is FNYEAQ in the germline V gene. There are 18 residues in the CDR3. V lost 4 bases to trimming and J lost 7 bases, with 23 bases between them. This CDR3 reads CASSSETGGSWRNSPLHF. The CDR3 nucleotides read TGTGCCAGCAGCTCCGAGACAGGCGGATCCTGGAGAAATTCACCCCTCCACTTT.

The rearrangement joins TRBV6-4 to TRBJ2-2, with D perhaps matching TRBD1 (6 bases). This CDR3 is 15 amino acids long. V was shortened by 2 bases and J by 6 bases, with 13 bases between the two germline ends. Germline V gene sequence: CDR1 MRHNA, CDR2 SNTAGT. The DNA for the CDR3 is TGTGCCAGCAGTGACCAAAATACAGGGTCCGGGGAGCTGTTTTTT. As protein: CASSDQNTGSGELFF.

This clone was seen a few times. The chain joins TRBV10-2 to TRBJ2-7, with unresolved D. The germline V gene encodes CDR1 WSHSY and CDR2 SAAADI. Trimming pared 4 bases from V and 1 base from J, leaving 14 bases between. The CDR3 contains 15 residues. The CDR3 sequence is CASSALSFISYEQYF. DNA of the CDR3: TGCGCCAGCAGTGCGTTAAGCTTTATATCCTACGAGCAGTACTTC.

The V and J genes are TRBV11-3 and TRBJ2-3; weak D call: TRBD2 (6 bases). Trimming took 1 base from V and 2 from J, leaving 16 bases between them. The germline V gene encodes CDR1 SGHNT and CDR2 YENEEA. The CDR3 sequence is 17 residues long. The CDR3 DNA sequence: TGTGCCAGCAGCTTAGCGGTGGGACTGGCAGACACAGATACGCAGTATTTT. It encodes CASSLAVGLADTDTQYF.

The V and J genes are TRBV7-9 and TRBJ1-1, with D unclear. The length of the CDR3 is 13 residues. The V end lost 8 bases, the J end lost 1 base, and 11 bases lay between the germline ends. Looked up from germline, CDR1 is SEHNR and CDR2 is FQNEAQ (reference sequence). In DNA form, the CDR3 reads TGTGCCAGCGGACTATCCCCGAACACTGAAGCTTTCTTT. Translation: CASGLSPNTEAFF.